The T cell receptor (beta chain) described here comes from a study of CD8+CD57+ T cells in acquired aplastic anemia. It was genomic DNA that served as the template for profiling TCR beta VDJ and CDR3. TCRdb reanalysed the reads using MiXCR and keeps one entry per CDR3 protein. The sample shows about 110,000 distinct CDR3 sequences, 40% to 60% of them seen only once. This clonotype appeared a single time. V lost 10 bases, J lost 4 bases, and 16 bases stayed unmatched. The CDR3 has 16 residues. CDR1 and CDR2 from the germline V gene are ENHRY and SYGVKD. The V call is TRBV10-3, the J call TRBJ1-2; the match to TRBD1 covers 9 bases. This sequence was found in a human donor in good health, serving as a control. The sample was sorted CD4+, CD8+, or CD8+CD57+ T cells (not recorded which) from PBMCs. The DNA of the CDR3 is TGTGCCAGCAGCTTCCCGGGACAGGGCGTTTTCTATGGCTACACCTTC. Its translation: CASSFPGQGVFYGYTF.